These 28 T cell receptor beta chains were all obtained from the same sample, sequenced in a study of blood T cell repertoires in COVID-19. Clones were read by immunoSEQ multiplex PCR, and TCRdb kept only the in-frame ones, dropping some. In the table there are around 98,000 clones, around 75% of which are singletons. Source material: peripheral blood. The receptor source for this set is a man aged 65-85 years with acute or convalescent COVID-19.

The rearrangement links TRBV18 to TRBJ2-7, with 9 bases fitting TRBD1. Germline-derived CDR1 and CDR2 are KGHSH and LQKENI. CDR3 size: 14 residues. With 3 bases clipped from V and 1 base from J, the junction kept 1 base outside the gene matches. DNA for the CDR3: TGTGCCAGCTCACCGGGGACAGGGTCCTACGAGCAGTACTTC. The encoded protein is CASSPGTGSYEQYF.

The V and J genes are TRBV5-1 and TRBJ1-6, with TRBD1 identical over 11 bases. V trimming: 2 bases; J trimming: 0 bases; junction bases outside the gene matches: 10. CDR3 length: 20 amino acids. Germline loops: CDR1 SGHRS, CDR2 YFSETQ. The CDR3 DNA follows: TGCGCCAGCAGCTTAAAAGGACAGGGGGCCGGGAGCTCCTATAATTCACCCCTCCACTTT. Its protein product is CASSLKGQGAGSSYNSPLHF.

This rearrangement joins TRBV30 to TRBJ1-1; 7 bases fit TRBD1. Per germline, CDR1 GTSNPN and CDR2 SVGIG (reference sequence). Trimming took 2 bases from V and 8 from J; bases not matched to a gene: 5. The CDR3 is made up of 12 amino acids. CDR3 protein: CAWSLEGAEAFF. In DNA, the CDR3 is TGTGCCTGGAGTCTGGAGGGGGCCGAAGCTTTCTTT.

This rearrangement joins TRBV5-4 to TRBJ1-3; D might be TRBD1 (6 bases). Germline CDR1 and CDR2: SGHNT and YYREEE (reference sequence). Trimming pared 5 bases from V and 3 bases from J, leaving 15 bases between. This CDR3 comprises 15 residues. In DNA form, the CDR3 reads TGTGCCAGCAGTGGAAGGGAACAGGGTGGAAACACCATATATTTT. Its protein is CASSGREQGGNTIYF.

The chain uses TRBV3-1 (or the pseudogene TRBV3-2) and TRBJ2-1, with TRBD2 matching over 12 bases. V was clipped by 4 bases and J by 9 bases; unmatched bases: 10. The germline V gene has CDR1 LGHDT and CDR2 YNNKEL (reference sequence). The CDR3 is 16 residues long. CDR3 sequence (DNA): TGTGCCAGCAGCCGACTAGCGGGAGCCTTGGGGGGTGAGCAGTTCTTC. Translating gives CASSRLAGALGGEQFF.

The J gene is TRBJ2-3, the V gene TRBV24-1; TRBD2 matches 7 bases. Per the germline V gene, CDR1 is KGHDR and CDR2 is SFDVKD. The ends lost 6 bases at V and 3 bases at J; junction bases unmatched: 8. The CDR3 length is 15 residues. CDR3 sequence: CATSNARELTDTQYF. CDR3 coding DNA: TGTGCCACCAGTAACGCGCGGGAGTTAACAGATACGCAGTATTTT.

The chain recombines TRBV5-8 with TRBJ1-3; D may be TRBD1 (6 bases). This CDR3 has 12 amino acids. Trimming cost V 9 bases and J 8 bases, with 15 bases left between them. The germline CDR1 and CDR2 sequences are SGHTS and YDEGEE. The CDR3 coding sequence is TGTGCCACCGTTACAGGGCCGCACACCATATATTTT. This sequence encodes CATVTGPHTIYF.

The CDR3 bases are TGTGCCAGCAGCCAAGCTCACTCGTCTAGCGGGGGCGGGGAGCTGTTTTTT. Amino acid sequence: CASSQAHSSSGGGELFF. This chain connects TRBV3-1 (or the pseudogene TRBV3-2) to TRBJ2-2; TRBD2 agrees at 10 bases. The germline gives CDR1 LGHDT, CDR2 YNNKEL (reference sequence). This CDR3 is built from 17 residues. The J segment lost 7 bases and the V segment lost 1 base, leaving 9 bases of the junction unmatched.

The chain couples TRBV28 to TRBJ2-7; 7 nucleotides agree with TRBD1. The CDR3 covers 11 residues. CDR1 MDHEN and CDR2 SYDVKM come from the germline V gene. CDR3 sequence: CGTGLSYEQYF. The CDR3 DNA is TGTGGGACAGGCCTCTCCTACGAGCAGTACTTC. Supplemented by reference TRBV28 and TRBJ2-7, the full variable domain reads DVKVTQSSRYLVKRTGEKVFLECVQDMDHENMFWYRQDPGLGLRLIYFSYDVKMKEKGDIPEGYSVSREKKERFSLILESASTNQTSMYLCGTGLSYEQYFGPGTRLTVT.

The chain uses TRBV7-2 and TRBJ2-7, with D perhaps matching TRBD1 (5 bases). V was cut by 2 bases and J by 1 base, with 12 bases left in between. The CDR3 runs 15 residues. CDR1 and CDR2 (germline): SGHTA, FQGNSA. The CDR3 sequence: CASSLNGQGSYEQYF. The CDR3 DNA reads TGTGCCAGCAGCTTAAATGGCCAGGGTTCCTACGAGCAGTACTTC.

The chain uses TRBV5-4 and TRBJ1-2; D may be TRBD1 (6 bases). V was pared by 4 bases and J by 8 bases, with 15 bases between. In germline, CDR1 is SGHNT, CDR2 YYREEE (reference sequence). CDR3 length: 13 residues. CDR3 sequence: CASSPQTGRGYTF. CDR3 sequence (DNA): TGTGCCAGCAGCCCGCAGACAGGCCGAGGCTACACCTTC.

This chain uses TRBV4-1 with TRBJ1-1; tentatively, D is TRBD1 (5 bases). The CDR3 is 14 residues long. V was trimmed by 5 bases and J by 5 bases, leaving 15 bases between them. Germline V CDR1 and CDR2: MGHRA, YSYEKL. The CDR3 loop is CASSVLSGGTEAFF. The CDR3 DNA is TGCGCCAGCAGCGTCTTAAGCGGGGGGACTGAAGCTTTCTTT.

This clone was detected once. J is TRBJ1-2 and V is TRBV7-9; 9 bases map to TRBD1. Per germline, CDR1 SEHNR and CDR2 FQNEAQ (reference sequence). With V trimmed by 4 bases and J by 5 bases, 2 bases remained unmatched. The CDR3 is made up of 13 amino acids. The CDR3 is CASSSGQGYGYTF. The CDR3 DNA is TGTGCCAGCAGCTCCGGACAGGGGTATGGCTACACCTTC.

The chain couples TRBV6-5 to TRBJ2-7; 8 positions agree with TRBD1. V shed 6 bases and J 5 bases; nucleotides not matched to a gene: 9. Germline V gene data show CDR1 as MNHEY and CDR2 as SVGAGI. The CDR3 length is 14 residues. The CDR3 DNA sequence: TGTGCCAGCAGCGGTGGACAGGGCAGCGACGAGCAGTACTTC. Protein: CASSGGQGSDEQYF.

V is TRBV6-5 and J is TRBJ1-4, with TRBD1 matching over 8 bases. V lost 6 bases, J lost 8 bases, and 8 bases stayed unmatched. CDR1 MNHEY and CDR2 SVGAGI come from the germline V gene. This CDR3 comprises 14 residues. This CDR3 reads CASRRTGHREKLFF. As DNA, the CDR3 is TGTGCCAGCAGACGGACAGGGCATCGGGAAAAACTGTTTTTT.

The count of this clone is one. The chain recombines TRBV30 with TRBJ1-4, with TRBD1 identical over 7 bases. Germline V gene sequence: CDR1 GTSNPN, CDR2 SVGIG (reference sequence). This CDR3 has 13 amino acids. V shed 0 bases and J 10 bases; nucleotides not matched to a gene: 5. The CDR3 nucleotides read TGTGCCTGGAGTGTATCGCCAGGGGGAAAACTGTTTTTT. It specifies CAWSVSPGGKLFF.

CDR3 loop: CASTLGGTGKEQFF. The CDR3 DNA reads as TGTGCCAGTACCCTAGGAGGGACAGGAAAAGAGCAGTTCTTC. V gene TRBV19 combines with J gene TRBJ2-1; 8 nucleotides align to TRBD1. J was trimmed by 10 bases and V by 7 bases; bases with no gene match: 12. In germline, CDR1 is LNHDA, CDR2 SQIVND (reference sequence). CDR3 length equals 14 residues.

This chain uses TRBV2 with TRBJ1-2; D unresolved. CDR1 SNHLY and CDR2 FYNNEI come from the germline V gene. There are 14 residues in the CDR3. The V gene lost 5 bases and the J gene lost 4 bases, with 14 bases spanning the gap. CDR3 amino acids: CASSQDRFGYGYTF. The DNA for the CDR3 is TGTGCCAGCAGTCAGGATCGGTTCGGCTATGGCTACACCTTC.

V usage is TRBV28 and J usage is TRBJ2-1, with unresolved D. Germline V gives CDR1 MDHEN, CDR2 SYDVKM. The ends were cut back, 0 bases at V and 5 bases at J, with 17 bases in the middle. This CDR3 comprises 17 residues. The CDR3 loop is CASSLWDTRLLNNEQFF. DNA for the CDR3: TGTGCCAGCAGTTTATGGGATACGAGACTCTTAAACAATGAGCAGTTCTTC.

The V gene is TRBV28, the J gene TRBJ2-1; TRBD2 agrees at 13 bases. Per germline, CDR1 MDHEN and CDR2 SYDVKM. This CDR3 contains 15 residues. Trimming cost V 6 bases and J 2 bases; bases outside gene matches: 1. CDR3 loop: CASSGLAGAYNEQFF. In nucleotides, the CDR3 is TGTGCCAGCAGCGGACTAGCGGGGGCCTACAATGAGCAGTTCTTC.

The V gene is TRBV3-1 (or the pseudogene TRBV3-2), the J gene TRBJ1-3; no definite D call. This CDR3 contains 15 residues. Germline lookup yields CDR1 LGHDT and CDR2 YNNKEL (reference sequence). V was pared by 0 bases and J by 0 bases, with 6 bases between. In DNA, the CDR3 is TGTGCCAGCAGCCAAGATGTAGTCTCTGGAAACACCATATATTTT. Amino acid sequence: CASSQDVVSGNTIYF.

The gene calls are TRBV10-3 and TRBJ2-7; TRBD2 matches at 9 bases. The germline gives CDR1 ENHRY, CDR2 SYGVKD. There are 15 residues in the CDR3. J gave up 0 bases and V 10 bases, and 10 bases lay outside the gene matches. The CDR3 sequence is CATEAGGQVSYEQYF. In nucleotides, the CDR3 is TGTGCCACCGAGGCGGGAGGGCAGGTCTCCTACGAGCAGTACTTC.

Notes on this clone: A junction end diverges from the germline sequence, so it may reflect a read error. The genes are TRBV12-3 or TRBV12-4 and TRBJ2-2; TRBD2 matches 7 bases. CDR3 size: 13 residues. DNA of the CDR3: TGTGCCAGCATGCGGGGGAACCCCGGGGAGCTGTTTTTT. This encodes CASMRGNPGELFF.

This rearrangement joins TRBV5-5 to TRBJ2-3; D possibly corresponds to TRBD2 (6 bases). Per the germline V gene, CDR1 is SGHKS and CDR2 is YYEKEE (reference sequence). The CDR3 runs to 14 residues. Trimming shortened V by 4 bases and J by 4 bases, and 13 bases separated the two germline ends. CDR3 in amino acids: CASSPTSQADTQYF. The CDR3 coding sequence is TGTGCCAGCAGCCCGACTAGTCAGGCAGATACGCAGTATTTT.

This clone turned up a few times. The CDR3 spells CASSDMSSGRVKEQFF. In DNA, the CDR3 is TGTGCCAGCAGTGATATGTCTAGCGGGAGGGTTAAGGAGCAGTTCTTC. The V gene is TRBV2, the J gene TRBJ2-1; 12 positions agree with TRBD2. The CDR3 runs to 16 residues. Germline trimming cut 3 bases from V and 10 bases from J; bases unmatched to any gene: 10. Germline lookup yields CDR1 SNHLY and CDR2 FYNNEI.

J is TRBJ2-1 and V is TRBV3-1 (or the pseudogene TRBV3-2); the D is unclear. V lost 2 bases and J lost 8, with 7 bases in between. Germline V gene lookup returns CDR1 LGHDT and CDR2 YNNKEL (reference sequence). This CDR3 is built from 12 residues. As DNA, the CDR3 is TGTGCCAGCAGCCAACCAGAACATGAGCAGTTCTTC. Protein sequence: CASSQPEHEQFF.

The CDR3 bases are TGTGCCACCAGTGATTCTCGACAGGGCGCTCAGCCCCAGCATTTT. This gives the protein CATSDSRQGAQPQHF. The chain joins TRBV24-1 to TRBJ1-5, with TRBD1 identical over 7 bases. Germline V gene lookup returns CDR1 KGHDR and CDR2 SFDVKD. This CDR3 has 15 residues. With V trimmed by 2 bases and J by 6 bases, 6 bases remained unmatched.

This chain uses TRBV18 with TRBJ1-2; D is perhaps TRBD1 (5 bases). This CDR3 comprises 14 residues. Germline lookup yields CDR1 KGHSH and CDR2 LQKENI. V was cut by 3 bases and J by 1 base, with 9 bases left in between. The DNA of the CDR3 is TGTGCCAGCTCACCCCGAAGGGGTAACTATGGCTACACCTTC. It yields the protein CASSPRRGNYGYTF.